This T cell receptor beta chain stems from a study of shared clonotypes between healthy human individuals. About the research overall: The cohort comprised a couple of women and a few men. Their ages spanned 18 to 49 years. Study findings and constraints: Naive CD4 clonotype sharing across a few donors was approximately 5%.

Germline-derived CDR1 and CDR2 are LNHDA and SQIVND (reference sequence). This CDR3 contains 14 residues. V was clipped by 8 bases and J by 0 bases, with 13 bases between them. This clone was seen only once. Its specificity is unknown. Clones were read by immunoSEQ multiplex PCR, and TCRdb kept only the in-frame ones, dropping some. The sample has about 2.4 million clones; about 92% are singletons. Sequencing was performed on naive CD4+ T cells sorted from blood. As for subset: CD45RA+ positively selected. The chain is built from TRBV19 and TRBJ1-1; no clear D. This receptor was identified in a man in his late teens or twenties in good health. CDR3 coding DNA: TGTGCCAGTGCTACTTTCGGCTTGAACACTGAAGCTTTCTTT. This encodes CASATFGLNTEAFF.